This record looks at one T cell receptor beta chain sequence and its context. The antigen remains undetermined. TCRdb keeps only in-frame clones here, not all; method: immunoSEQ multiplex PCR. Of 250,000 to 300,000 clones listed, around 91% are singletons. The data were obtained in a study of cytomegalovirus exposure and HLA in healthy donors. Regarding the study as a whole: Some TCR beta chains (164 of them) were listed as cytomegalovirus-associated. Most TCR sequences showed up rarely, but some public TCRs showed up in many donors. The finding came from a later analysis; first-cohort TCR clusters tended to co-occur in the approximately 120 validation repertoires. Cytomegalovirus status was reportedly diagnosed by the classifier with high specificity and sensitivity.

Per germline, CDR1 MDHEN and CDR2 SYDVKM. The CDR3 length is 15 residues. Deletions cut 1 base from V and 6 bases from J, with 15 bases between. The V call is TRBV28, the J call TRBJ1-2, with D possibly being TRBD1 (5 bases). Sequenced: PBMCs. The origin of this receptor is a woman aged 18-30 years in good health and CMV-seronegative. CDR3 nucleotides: TGTGCCAGCAGTTTATTAGGGGTTGGGGGGAATGGCTACACCTTC. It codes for CASSLLGVGGNGYTF.